The 27 T cell receptor beta chains listed next were all sequenced from one sample in a study of shared clonotypes between healthy human individuals. Method: immunoSEQ multiplex PCR; TCRdb's copy keeps in-frame clones and lacks some. The sample includes roughly 1,100,000 clones, around four fifths of them seen just once. Input material: memory CD4+ T cells sorted from blood. Subset noted: CD45RA-negative fraction. The receptor set was obtained from a young man in good health.

J is TRBJ2-5 and V is TRBV5-1, with TRBD1 as a possible D gene (5 bases). CDR3 length: 13 residues. V was cut by 4 bases and J by 3 bases, with 10 bases left in between. Germline V gene sequence: CDR1 SGHRS, CDR2 YFSETQ. The CDR3 spells CASSIPDKETQYF. The CDR3 nucleotides are TGCGCCAGCAGCATACCGGACAAAGAGACCCAGTACTTC.

V is TRBV10-3 and J is TRBJ1-1; 7 nucleotides line up with TRBD1. Looked up from germline, CDR1 is ENHRY and CDR2 is SYGVKD. The junction had 4 bases not matched to a gene; V was cut back by 0 bases and J by 0 bases. The length of the CDR3 is 16 residues. The CDR3: CAISESLGGMNTEAFF. DNA for the CDR3: TGTGCCATCAGTGAGTCGCTAGGGGGCATGAACACTGAAGCTTTCTTT.

The genes are TRBV10-2 and TRBJ2-7; 10 positions agree with TRBD1. In germline, CDR1 is WSHSY, CDR2 SAAADI. Trimming cost V 6 bases and J 6 bases; bases outside gene matches: 5. This CDR3 comprises 13 residues. The CDR3 here is CASRGDRGREQYF. DNA for the CDR3: TGCGCCAGCAGGGGGGACAGGGGACGCGAGCAGTACTTC.

The gene calls are TRBV18 and TRBJ1-4; D gene ambiguous. Trimming removed 3 bases at V and 8 bases at J, with 10 bases between. From germline, CDR1 is KGHSH and CDR2 LQKENI. CDR3 length: 13 residues. This CDR3 is CASSPRLVEKLFF. The DNA for the CDR3 is TGTGCCAGCTCACCCCGCCTAGTGGAAAAACTGTTTTTT.

In nucleotides, the CDR3 is TGTGCCAGCAGAACCGGGACTAGCAGTAATGAGCAGTTCTTC. Translation gives CASRTGTSSNEQFF. The rearrangement joins TRBV7-2 to TRBJ2-1, with 9 positions matching TRBD2. Germline assignment: CDR1 SGHTA and CDR2 FQGNSA. The CDR3 spans 14 residues. Trimming took 6 bases from V and 7 from J; bases not matched to a gene: 7.

This chain links TRBV7-9 with TRBJ1-2, with 11 bases that match TRBD1. CDR3 size: 16 residues. With V trimmed by 4 bases and J by 2 bases, 6 bases remained unmatched. Per the germline V gene, CDR1 is SEHNR and CDR2 is FQNEAQ (reference sequence). The CDR3: CASSSRTGGANYGYTF. As DNA, the CDR3 is TGTGCCAGCAGCTCCAGGACAGGGGGCGCGAACTATGGCTACACCTTC. Using reference TRBV7-9 and TRBJ1-2 for the parts outside the CDR3, the full variable domain is DTGVSQNPRHKITKRGQNVTFRCDPISEHNRLYWYRQTLGQGPEFLTYFQNEAQLEKSRLLSDRFSAERPKGSFSTLEIQRTEQGDSAMYLCASSSRTGGANYGYTFGSGTRLTVV.

The chain has TRBV14 and TRBJ1-6, with D perhaps TRBD1 (5 bases). The CDR3 extends over 15 amino acids. Deletions cut 4 bases from V and 9 bases from J, with 16 bases between. From germline, CDR1 is SGHDN and CDR2 FVKESK. CDR3 loop: CASSPRGGLGSPLHF. The CDR3 DNA is TGTGCCAGCAGCCCCCGGGGCGGGCTCGGTTCACCCCTCCACTTT.

V gene TRBV27 combines with J gene TRBJ2-7; a weak D match, TRBD1 (5 bases). This CDR3 has 14 residues. Germline V CDR1 and CDR2: MNHEY, SMNVEV (reference sequence). Deletions cut 2 bases from V and 5 bases from J, with 13 bases between. The CDR3 DNA reads TGTGCCAGCAGTTTAAGCAGGGTGGCCCACGAGCAGTACTTC. It encodes CASSLSRVAHEQYF.

J is TRBJ1-1 and V is TRBV30; D gene uncertain. Germline-derived CDR1 and CDR2 are GTSNPN and SVGIG (reference sequence). The V gene lost 4 bases and the J gene lost 12 bases, with 15 bases spanning the gap. CDR3 length: 11 residues. The CDR3 DNA is TGTGCCTGGACTCGAACTAAATCTCCTTTCTTT. This gives the protein CAWTRTKSPFF.

The CDR3 here is CASSLQSGRGYNEQFF. The CDR3 coding sequence is TGTGCCAGCAGCCTACAAAGCGGGAGAGGTTACAATGAGCAGTTCTTC. The chain uses TRBV7-2 and TRBJ2-1, with 8 bases that match TRBD2. Germline-derived CDR1 and CDR2 are SGHTA and FQGNSA. The junction had 10 bases not matched to a gene; V was cut back by 5 bases and J by 4 bases. The CDR3 extends over 16 amino acids. Filled out from reference TRBV7-2 and TRBJ2-1, the complete variable domain reads GAGVSQSPSNKVTEKGKDVELRCDPISGHTALYWYRQSLGQGLEFLIYFQGNSAPDKSGLPSDRFSAERTGGSVSTLTIQRTQQEDSAVYLCASSLQSGRGYNEQFFGPGTRLTVL.

The chain has TRBV27 and TRBJ1-2; TRBD1 aligns across 7 bases. The length of the CDR3 is 18 residues. Germline V CDR1 and CDR2: MNHEY, SMNVEV (reference sequence). The V gene end was trimmed by 2 bases and the J gene end by 7 bases; junction bases not matched to a gene: 19. CDR3 sequence: CASSLAGTALNLRGGYTF. Written as DNA, the CDR3 is TGTGCCAGCAGTTTAGCCGGGACAGCCCTAAACCTGAGGGGTGGCTACACCTTC.

The J gene is TRBJ1-2, the V gene TRBV6-6; D unclear. The V gene lost 3 bases and the J gene lost 3 bases, with 8 bases spanning the gap. CDR3 length: 13 amino acids. Germline CDR1 is MNHNY and CDR2 is SVGAGI (reference sequence). The CDR3 here is CASSYAWDYGYTF. CDR3 DNA sequence: TGTGCCAGCAGTTATGCGTGGGACTATGGCTACACCTTC.

V is TRBV7-6 and J is TRBJ1-5; D uncertain. CDR3 length equals 14 residues. Trimming removed 1 base at V and 4 bases at J, with 8 bases between. The germline gives CDR1 SGHVS, CDR2 FNYEAQ. The DNA for the CDR3 is TGTGCCAGCAGCTTAGGAAACAGTAATCAGCCCCAGCATTTT. It encodes CASSLGNSNQPQHF.

The chain uses TRBV7-2 and TRBJ2-5, with 11 bases that match TRBD1. CDR1 SGHTA and CDR2 FQGNSA come from the germline V gene. Trimming at V came to 5 bases and at J to 5 bases, leaving 13 bases not matched to a gene. This CDR3 is 17 amino acids long. The CDR3 loop is CASSPPAGTGGRETQYF. The CDR3 nucleotides read TGTGCCAGCAGCCCCCCTGCCGGGACAGGGGGAAGGGAGACCCAGTACTTC.

The chain carries TRBV5-6 and TRBJ1-2; 7 nucleotides line up with TRBD1. The CDR3 is made up of 14 amino acids. V lost 4 bases, J lost 0 bases, and 3 bases stayed unmatched. Germline assignment: CDR1 SGHDT and CDR2 YYEEEE. This CDR3 is CASSGGTANYGYTF. DNA of the CDR3: TGTGCCAGCAGCGGCGGGACAGCTAACTATGGCTACACCTTC.

The chain recombines TRBV18 with TRBJ2-7; D uncertain. The CDR3 sequence is 13 residues long. Deletions cut 4 bases from V and 0 bases from J, with 7 bases between. The germline CDR1 and CDR2 sequences are KGHSH and LQKENI. CDR3 in DNA: TGTGCCAGCTCACAGTCTAGCTCCTACGAGCAGTACTTC. Its translation is CASSQSSSYEQYF.

This chain connects TRBV5-4 to TRBJ1-4; possible D gene TRBD1, 5 bases. The CDR3 runs to 14 residues. The V gene's germline CDR1 is SGHNT and CDR2 YYREEE (reference sequence). V shed 1 base and J shed 7 bases, with 11 bases lying between them. The CDR3 DNA is TGTGCCAGCAGCTTGAAAGGGGTCAGTGAAAAACTGTTTTTT. The encoded protein is CASSLKGVSEKLFF.

The chain combines TRBV19 with TRBJ1-5; 8 bases match TRBD1. Trimming removed 10 bases from V and 6 bases from J; junction bases left unmatched: 11. CDR3 size: 14 residues. Germline V gene lookup returns CDR1 LNHDA and CDR2 SQIVND (reference sequence). Here the CDR3 reads CATRMTGDIQPQHF. The CDR3 nucleotides are TGTGCCACGCGAATGACAGGGGATATTCAGCCCCAGCATTTT.

V and J are TRBV10-2 and TRBJ1-5; D unresolved. CDR3 length: 12 amino acids. Germline V lookup: CDR1 WSHSY, CDR2 SAAADI. V gave up 8 bases and J gave up 5 bases, with 10 bases separating them. CDR3 amino acids: CASSGNYQPQHF. In DNA form, the CDR3 reads TGCGCCAGCTCTGGGAATTATCAGCCCCAGCATTTT.

This chain uses TRBV5-1 with TRBJ2-2, with D maybe TRBD1 (6 bases). The CDR3 consists of 13 residues. Trimming took off 4 bases at V and 6 bases at J, with 10 bases between the two ends. Germline loops: CDR1 SGHRS, CDR2 YFSETQ. CDR3 sequence (DNA): TGCGCCAGCAGCACGGACAGTTCCGGGGAGCTGTTTTTT. Its translation: CASSTDSSGELFF. Looking up the rest from reference TRBV5-1 and TRBJ2-2 gives the full variable domain: KAGVTQTPRYLIKTRGQQVTLSCSPISGHRSVSWYQQTPGQGLQFLFEYFSETQRNKGNFPGRFSGRQFSNSRSEMNVSTLELGDSALYLCASSTDSSGELFFGEGSRLTVL.

This clone was recorded once. Sequence at one end of the junction differs from germline and may be a read error. This chain joins TRBV7-7 and TRBJ2-5; maybe TRBD2 (6 bases). This CDR3 spans 14 amino acids. Germline CDR1 SSHAT, CDR2 FNYEAQ (reference sequence). The chain's CDR3 is CASSLIGGQETQYF. DNA of the CDR3: TGTGCTAGCAGCTTAATCGGGGGCCAAGAGACCCAGTACTTC.

This clone occurred a few times. V gene TRBV11-1 combines with J gene TRBJ2-7, with TRBD2 matching over 13 bases. J gave up 0 bases and V 5 bases, and 4 bases lay outside the gene matches. The CDR3 has 16 residues. Germline lookup yields CDR1 SGHAT and CDR2 FQDESV (reference sequence). The CDR3, as DNA: TGTGCCAGCAGCCTCGGGACTAGCGGGGCCTCCTACGAGCAGTACTTC. Translated: CASSLGTSGASYEQYF.

About this clone: Distinct nucleotide sequences in the sample also encode this CDR3. V is TRBV30 and J is TRBJ2-3, with 7 positions matching TRBD2. CDR1 is GTSNPN and CDR2 is SVGIG in the germline V gene (reference sequence). The CDR3 extends over 13 amino acids. V shed 0 bases and J 4 bases; nucleotides not matched to a gene: 1. CDR3: CAWSVLAPDTQYF. The CDR3, as DNA: TGTGCCTGGAGTGTACTAGCGCCAGATACGCAGTATTTT.

This chain connects TRBV12-5 to TRBJ2-6; the D is unclear. CDR3 size: 15 residues. V was cut by 9 bases and J by 2 bases, with 14 bases left in between. CDR1 is LGHNT, CDR2 FRNRAP, per germline. CDR3 region: CASAPPGPGANVLTF. Written as DNA, the CDR3 is TGTGCTAGCGCACCTCCAGGCCCTGGGGCCAACGTCCTGACTTTC.

The V and J genes are TRBV7-2 and TRBJ2-5, with 9 bases aligning to TRBD2. Germline V gene lookup returns CDR1 SGHTA and CDR2 FQGNSA. Losses at the gene ends were 1 base for V and 3 bases for J; bases not matched to a gene: 3. CDR3 length equals 15 residues. The CDR3 spells CASSLGGLAKETQYF. The CDR3 bases are TGTGCCAGCAGCTTAGGGGGACTAGCTAAAGAGACCCAGTACTTC. Variable domain in full (rest from reference TRBV7-2 and TRBJ2-5): GAGVSQSPSNKVTEKGKDVELRCDPISGHTALYWYRQSLGQGLEFLIYFQGNSAPDKSGLPSDRFSAERTGGSVSTLTIQRTQQEDSAVYLCASSLGGLAKETQYFGPGTRLLVL.

This clone has only a few counts. The rearrangement links TRBV7-8 to TRBJ1-3; 10 nucleotides line up with TRBD1. Germline CDR1 and CDR2: SGHVS and FQNEAQ. Unmatched junction bases numbered 3, after V lost 5 bases and J lost 2 bases. The CDR3 contains 15 residues. CDR3 sequence reads: CASSTGTGAGNTIYF. In DNA, the CDR3 is TGTGCCAGCAGCACCGGGACAGGGGCTGGAAACACCATATATTTT.

This clone was counted many times. The chain recombines TRBV10-2 with TRBJ2-7; tentatively, D is TRBD2 (6 bases). Deletions cut 0 bases from V and 6 bases from J, with 15 bases between. The CDR3 contains 15 residues. CDR1 is WSHSY, CDR2 SAAADI, per germline. The CDR3 sequence is CASSESGAGRGEQYF. In DNA, the CDR3 is TGCGCCAGCAGTGAGTCAGGGGCGGGACGGGGCGAGCAGTACTTC.